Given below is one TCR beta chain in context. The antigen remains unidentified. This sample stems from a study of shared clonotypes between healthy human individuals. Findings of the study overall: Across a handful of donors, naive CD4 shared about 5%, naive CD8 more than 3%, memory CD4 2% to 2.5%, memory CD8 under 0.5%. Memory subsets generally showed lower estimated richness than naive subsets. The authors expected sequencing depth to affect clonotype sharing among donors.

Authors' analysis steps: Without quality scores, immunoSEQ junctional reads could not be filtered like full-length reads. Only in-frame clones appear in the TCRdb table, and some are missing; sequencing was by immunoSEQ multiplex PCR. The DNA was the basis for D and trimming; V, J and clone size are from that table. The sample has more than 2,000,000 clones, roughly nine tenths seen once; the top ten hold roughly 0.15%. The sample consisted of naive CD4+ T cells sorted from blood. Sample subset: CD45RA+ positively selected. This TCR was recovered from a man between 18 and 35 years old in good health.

The CDR3 DNA sequence: TGCGCCAGCAGCCTGGACAGGGGAGGATACTCTGGGGCCAACGTCCTGACTTTC. Translation gives CASSLDRGGYSGANVLTF. The chain recombines TRBV5-1 with TRBJ2-6; 9 nucleotides match TRBD1. The CDR3 length is 18 residues. The germline V gene encodes CDR1 SGHRS and CDR2 YFSETQ. The V gene end was trimmed by 4 bases and the J gene end by 0 bases; junction bases not matched to a gene: 8.